The 29 T cell receptor beta chains below come from one sample, sequenced in a study of human T cells and chemical hapten exposure. The time point is: healthy volunteer bleed at 6 weeks. Unfractionated whole blood yielded the extracted total RNA. TCRdb used MiXCR to reprocess the RACE reads, holding one entry per CDR3 protein. The sample holds 70,000 to 95,000 distinct CDR3 sequences, approximately 8.1% seen once. Sequencing input: whole blood. The receptors originated from a female donor in good health. Some clones in this sample may be carry-over from other donors' samples.

There are a few counts of this clonotype. CDR3 protein: CASSLIRDYYGYTF. CDR3 sequence (DNA): TGTGCCAGCAGCTTAATTAGGGACTACTATGGCTACACCTTC. The chain links TRBV13 to TRBJ1-2, with a possible D match to TRBD1 (5 bases). Trimming took 2 bases from V and 3 from J, leaving 10 bases between them. The CDR3 is 14 amino acids. Germline loops: CDR1 PRHDT, CDR2 FYEKMQ (reference sequence).

This clonotype was seen only a few times. This chain links TRBV11-3 with TRBJ2-5; 7 bases fit TRBD1. J lost 4 bases, V lost 5 bases, and 10 bases had no gene match. CDR1 is SGHNT and CDR2 is YENEEA in the germline V gene. The length of the CDR3 is 15 residues. In DNA form, the CDR3 reads TGTGCCAGCAGCGGTCGAGACAGGGATCGAGAGACCCAGTACTTC. The encoded protein is CASSGRDRDRETQYF.

This clonotype has more than one count but fewer than ten. The chain is built from TRBV5-6 and TRBJ2-1, with D possibly matching TRBD2 (6 bases). The CDR3 consists of 17 residues. Deletions cut 0 bases from V and 2 bases from J, with 15 bases between. CDR1 is SGHDT and CDR2 is YYEEEE in the germline V gene. CDR3 nucleotide sequence: TGTGCCAGCAGCTTGGCCAAGCGGAGGGGTACCTACAATGAGCAGTTCTTC. It specifies CASSLAKRRGTYNEQFF.

This clonotype was observed many times. The chain recombines TRBV6-2 or TRBV6-3 with TRBJ2-7; the D gene is possibly TRBD1 (6 bases). Between the trimmed V and J ends, which lost 2 bases and 0 bases, there was a span of 8 bases. Germline assignment: CDR1 MNHEY and CDR2 SVGEGT. CDR3 length: 14 amino acids. DNA for the CDR3: TGTGCCAGCAGTTACCCAGGGGCCTCCTACGAGCAGTACTTC. Amino acid sequence: CASSYPGASYEQYF.

This clonotype was counted between two and nine times. The chain recombines TRBV7-8 with TRBJ1-6, with 9 bases lining up with TRBD1. Trimming cost V 2 bases and J 6 bases; bases outside gene matches: 2. The CDR3 covers 15 residues. CDR1 SGHVS and CDR2 FQNEAQ come from the germline V gene. CDR3 nucleotides: TGTGCCAGCAGCTTAATGACAGGGGGTAATTCACCCCTCCACTTT. Translation: CASSLMTGGNSPLHF.

This clonotype was observed many times. The chain has TRBV7-2 and TRBJ2-5; 12 bases align to TRBD1. CDR1 is SGHTA and CDR2 is FQGNSA in the germline V gene. The CDR3 totals 15 residues. V gave up 5 bases and J gave up 5 bases; unmatched junction bases: 6. In DNA form, the CDR3 reads TGTGCCAGCAGCCCCGGGACAGGGGGCGCGGAGACCCAGTACTTC. Translation gives CASSPGTGGAETQYF.

This clonotype has at least ten counts. The rearrangement joins TRBV4-3 to TRBJ1-4; D not certain. The V end was cut by 0 bases, the J end by 14 bases, with 16 bases between. This CDR3 has 14 amino acids. Looked up from germline, CDR1 is LGHNA and CDR2 is YSLEER. This CDR3 is CASSQDKSGNRLFF. The CDR3, as DNA: TGCGCCAGCAGCCAAGACAAGTCGGGGAATCGTCTGTTTTTT.

This chain links TRBV4-3 with TRBJ1-4; D not resolved. Germline CDR1 and CDR2: LGHNA and YSLEER. This CDR3 region has 14 residues. V was cut by 7 bases and J by 1 base, with 10 bases left in between. The CDR3 coding sequence is TGCGCCAGCAAGGCAGACTTAACTAATGAAAAACTGTTTTTT. It specifies CASKADLTNEKLFF.

This clonotype has a handful of counts. V usage is TRBV20-1 and J usage is TRBJ1-2; possible D gene TRBD1, 5 bases. Looked up from germline, CDR1 is DFQATT and CDR2 is SNEGSKA (reference sequence). This CDR3 has 14 residues. The CDR3 region is CRGVPQADPRGYTF. The DNA for the CDR3 is TGCAGGGGGGTCCCGCAGGCGGATCCGAGGGGCTACACCTTC.

The V and J genes are TRBV7-8 and TRBJ1-5; 8 bases agree with TRBD1. The CDR3 spans 15 residues. With V trimmed by 3 bases and J by 6 bases, 7 bases remained unmatched. The germline V gene has CDR1 SGHVS and CDR2 FQNEAQ. The CDR3 loop reads CASSLERTGRQPQHF. The CDR3 nucleotides are TGTGCCAGCAGCTTGGAAAGGACAGGGCGTCAGCCCCAGCATTTT.

The sample holds many counts of this clonotype. The rearrangement uses TRBV2 and TRBJ1-5; the match to TRBD1 covers 7 bases. There are 16 residues in the CDR3. Germline V gene data show CDR1 as SNHLY and CDR2 as FYNNEI. Trimming took 4 bases from V and 3 from J; bases not matched to a gene: 9. The CDR3 reads CASSGPSGTVNQPQHF. In DNA, the CDR3 is TGTGCCAGCAGTGGACCTTCCGGGACAGTCAATCAGCCCCAGCATTTT.

The chain links TRBV29-1 to TRBJ2-3; tentatively, D is TRBD1 or TRBD2 (5 bases each). Germline V CDR1 and CDR2: SQVTM, ANQGSEA. The length of the CDR3 is 18 residues. The germline V and J ends were trimmed by 0 bases and 4 bases, with 23 bases remaining between them. CDR3 nucleotide sequence: TGCAGCGTTGAAGACTGGGGACGGACGAAGGGGCCACCAGATACGCAGTATTTT. It encodes CSVEDWGRTKGPPDTQYF.

The rearrangement uses TRBV28 and TRBJ2-7; D is unresolved. The CDR3 runs to 15 residues. CDR1 MDHEN and CDR2 SYDVKM come from the germline V gene. Trimming took off 4 bases at V and 0 bases at J, with 13 bases between the two ends. The CDR3 loop is CASSYSDTTSYEQYF. The CDR3 nucleotides read TGTGCCAGCAGTTATTCAGACACGACCTCCTACGAGCAGTACTTC. Looking up the rest from reference TRBV28 and TRBJ2-7 gives the full variable domain: DVKVTQSSRYLVKRTGEKVFLECVQDMDHENMFWYRQDPGLGLRLIYFSYDVKMKEKGDIPEGYSVSREKKERFSLILESASTNQTSMYLCASSYSDTTSYEQYFGPGTRLTVT.

This clonotype was recorded at least ten times. Here the CDR3 reads CASSLGRLVGTALHF. The CDR3 DNA reads TGTGCCAGCAGTCTGGGTCGCTTAGTGGGGACAGCCCTCCACTTT. The genes are TRBV6-5 and TRBJ1-6; TRBD1 matches 7 bases. Looked up from germline, CDR1 is MNHEY and CDR2 is SVGAGI. The CDR3 consists of 15 residues. Trimming took 5 bases from V and 14 from J; bases not matched to a gene: 15.

The rearrangement links TRBV5-1 to TRBJ2-6; 8 bases map to TRBD1. J was trimmed by 2 bases and V by 0 bases; bases with no gene match: 7. Germline V gives CDR1 SGHRS, CDR2 YFSETQ. CDR3 length: 18 residues. This CDR3 reads CASSLVGQGVAGANVLTF. CDR3 nucleotide sequence: TGCGCCAGCAGCTTGGTAGGACAGGGCGTCGCTGGGGCCAACGTCCTGACTTTC.

The sample holds a few counts of this clonotype. This sequence joins TRBV12-3 or TRBV12-4 and TRBJ1-2; 10 bases agree with TRBD1. J was trimmed by 4 bases and V by 5 bases; bases with no gene match: 4. The CDR3 length is 14 residues. The CDR3 loop reads CASSTGQGTYGYTF. The CDR3 DNA reads TGTGCCAGCAGTACGGGACAGGGGACCTATGGCTACACCTTC.

This clonotype was seen repeatedly, ten times or more. The chain uses TRBV20-1 and TRBJ1-5; TRBD1 is a possible D gene (6 bases). Deletions cut 3 bases from V and 7 bases from J, with 10 bases between. Germline assignment: CDR1 DFQATT and CDR2 SNEGSKA (reference sequence). The CDR3 spans 12 residues. CDR3 amino acids: CSASAGDQPQHF. DNA for the CDR3: TGCAGTGCTAGCGCAGGGGACCAGCCCCAGCATTTT.

In this sample, this clonotype turned up many times. The chain links TRBV5-1 to TRBJ2-6; no firm D call. Looked up from germline, CDR1 is SGHRS and CDR2 is YFSETQ. V was shortened by 1 base and J by 1 base, with 3 bases between the two germline ends. This CDR3 spans 14 amino acids. CDR3 coding DNA: TGCGCCAGCAGCTTGAGATCTGGGGCCAACGTCCTGACTTTC. Translated, it gives CASSLRSGANVLTF.

The gene calls are TRBV6-5 and TRBJ2-6; D gene unclear. Germline CDR1 and CDR2: MNHEY and SVGAGI. Trimming left V 5 bases short and J 0 bases short, with 11 bases between. The CDR3 has 16 amino acids. The CDR3 nucleotides are TGTGCCAGCAGTGCCCGGGTCTCCTCTGGGGCCAACGTCCTGACTTTC. The encoded protein is CASSARVSSGANVLTF.

This clonotype was counted ten times or more. The chain has TRBV20-1 and TRBJ1-5; D perhaps matches TRBD1 (5 bases). The CDR3 is 15 residues long. V lost 2 bases and J 0 bases, leaving 11 bases between the germline ends. Per the germline V gene, CDR1 is DFQATT and CDR2 is SNEGSKA (reference sequence). CDR3 sequence reads: CSARRGIISNQPQHF. CDR3 nucleotide sequence: TGCAGTGCTAGAAGGGGCATAATTAGCAATCAGCCCCAGCATTTT.

This clonotype was detected many times. The CDR3 reads CASSQEGRLRPYEQYF. The CDR3 DNA follows: TGTGCCAGCAGCCAAGAGGGCAGGTTACGCCCCTACGAGCAGTACTTC. This chain uses TRBV3-1 with TRBJ2-7; the D is unclear. V was clipped by 0 bases and J by 2 bases, with 14 bases between them. Germline assignment: CDR1 LGHDT and CDR2 YNNKEL (reference sequence). This CDR3 comprises 16 residues.

This clonotype has at least ten counts. V gene TRBV12-3 or TRBV12-4 combines with J gene TRBJ1-2, with 7 bases matching TRBD1. CDR3 size: 14 residues. V lost 4 bases to trimming and J lost 0 bases; unmatched junction nucleotides: 2. CDR3 loop: CASSWGQTNYGYTF. CDR3 coding DNA: TGTGCCAGCAGTTGGGGACAGACTAACTATGGCTACACCTTC.

A remark on this clonotype: It may be a read error: a sequence one base away is much more abundant. The chain recombines TRBV7-9 with TRBJ2-5; D not resolved. The length of the CDR3 is 12 residues. Trimming removed 8 bases at V and 5 bases at J, with 12 bases between. CDR1 and CDR2 from the germline V gene are SEHNR and FQNEAQ (reference sequence). CDR3 amino acids: CASGRVRETQYF. CDR3 nucleotides: TGTGCCAGCGGCCGAGTTAGGGAGACCCAGTACTTC.

This chain uses TRBV12-3 or TRBV12-4 with TRBJ1-5; the match to TRBD1 covers 7 bases. This CDR3 is 13 amino acids long. The J segment lost 1 base and the V segment lost 6 bases, leaving 0 bases of the junction unmatched. The DNA for the CDR3 is TGTGCCAGCAGGGGACAGAGCAATCAGCCCCAGCATTTT. As protein: CASRGQSNQPQHF.

This clonotype was recorded many times. The chain is built from TRBV5-1 and TRBJ1-1; D not certain. This CDR3 is 15 amino acids long. The V gene's germline CDR1 is SGHRS and CDR2 YFSETQ. Between the trimmed V and J ends, which lost 0 bases and 1 base, there was a span of 10 bases. Here the CDR3 DNA reads TGCGCCAGCAGCTTGGACGCCAAGAGGAACACTGAAGCTTTCTTT. Amino acid sequence: CASSLDAKRNTEAFF.

This clonotype was observed many times. V and J are TRBV7-2 and TRBJ1-6; D remains unclear. The CDR3 is 16 residues long. Per germline, CDR1 SGHTA and CDR2 FQGNSA. The V gene lost 2 bases and the J gene lost 7 bases, with 15 bases spanning the gap. The CDR3 region has the DNA TGTGCCAGCAGCTTACTGAGGGCCGGCCTAAATTCACCCCTCCACTTT. This codes for CASSLLRAGLNSPLHF.

This clonotype was seen repeatedly, ten times or more. The V gene is TRBV10-3, the J gene TRBJ2-3; D gene uncertain. Germline V CDR1 and CDR2: ENHRY, SYGVKD. V lost 0 bases and J 0 bases, leaving 10 bases between the germline ends. This CDR3 spans 16 amino acids. In DNA form, the CDR3 reads TGTGCCATCAGTGAGTCGAAGGCGCCTAGCACAGATACGCAGTATTTT. Translation gives CAISESKAPSTDTQYF.

The CDR3 DNA sequence: TGTGCCAGCTCACCACCCGGGGGGGGAGCTGAAGCTTTCTTT. This gives the protein CASSPPGGGAEAFF. This chain links TRBV18 with TRBJ1-1, with D perhaps TRBD1 (5 bases). This CDR3 is built from 14 residues. Trimming left V 0 bases short and J 6 bases short, with 11 bases between. Germline V lookup: CDR1 KGHSH, CDR2 LQKENI.

This clonotype was seen only once. The genes are TRBV14 and TRBJ2-3; unclear D gene. V lost 4 bases and J 0 bases, leaving 8 bases between the germline ends. CDR1 SGHDN and CDR2 FVKESK come from the germline V gene. There are 14 residues in the CDR3. CDR3 sequence (DNA): TGTGCCAGCAGCCTGATACTTAGCACAGATACGCAGTATTTT. Translated, it gives CASSLILSTDTQYF.